These 24 T cell receptor beta chains were sequenced from one sample in a study of T cells after yellow fever vaccination. TCRdb redid the calling of the 5' RACE reads with MiXCR, one entry per CDR3 protein. The sample yields a few hundred thousand distinct CDR3 sequences, 8.1% seen once. This specimen consisted of PBMCs, obtained approximately 40 days after the first yellow fever vaccination. The source is a man in his late teens or twenties who received the YFV17D yellow fever vaccine.

Only a few counts were recorded for this clonotype. This chain connects TRBV20-1 to TRBJ2-3, with D possibly TRBD2 on 7 matching bases. This CDR3 spans 15 amino acids. Germline V gene lookup returns CDR1 DFQATT and CDR2 SNEGSKA (reference sequence). V lost 2 bases and J 5 bases, leaving 17 bases between the germline ends. The DNA of the CDR3 is TGCAGTGCTAGAACGCTGGGGGGGCTGCGAGATACGCAGTATTTT. Its translation is CSARTLGGLRDTQYF.

This clonotype has only a few counts. The chain recombines TRBV7-2 with TRBJ1-5; D unresolved. CDR1 and CDR2 (germline): SGHTA, FQGNSA. The CDR3 spans 13 residues. The V end lost 2 bases, the J end lost 7 bases, and 9 bases lay between the germline ends. The CDR3 DNA follows: TGTGCCAGCAGCTTAACCCTGATGCAGCCCCAGCATTTT. Translation: CASSLTLMQPQHF.

The rearrangement joins TRBV5-1 to TRBJ2-1; 12 nucleotides match TRBD2. The CDR3 contains 16 residues. The V gene end was trimmed by 4 bases and the J gene end by 8 bases; junction bases not matched to a gene: 10. Germline V lookup: CDR1 SGHRS, CDR2 YFSETQ. CDR3 sequence (DNA): TGCGCCAGCAGCAGCGGACTAGCGGGGAGTCTCCATGAGCAGTTCTTC. The encoded protein is CASSSGLAGSLHEQFF.

This clonotype was seen a few times. The chain employs TRBV24-1 and TRBJ2-2, with D uncertain. Looked up from germline, CDR1 is KGHDR and CDR2 is SFDVKD. V was clipped by 0 bases and J by 0 bases, with 10 bases between them. This CDR3 spans 17 amino acids. The DNA for the CDR3 is TGTGCCACCAGTGATTTGCTCGCGACCTCGAACACCGGGGAGCTGTTTTTT. Amino acids: CATSDLLATSNTGELFF.

This clonotype came up a few times. J is TRBJ1-4 and V is TRBV25-1, with D perhaps TRBD1 (5 bases). The V end was cut by 5 bases, the J end by 5 bases, with 12 bases between. CDR3 size: 14 residues. Germline-derived CDR1 and CDR2 are MGHDK and SYGVNS. The CDR3 nucleotides are TGTGCCAGCAGTCACCGAGGGGAGAATGAAAAACTGTTTTTT. Protein: CASSHRGENEKLFF.

This clonotype was found a few times. The chain links TRBV5-4 to TRBJ2-1; 9 bases are a match to TRBD2. The CDR3 contains 15 residues. V gave up 0 bases and J gave up 5 bases; unmatched junction bases: 3. Looked up from germline, CDR1 is SGHNT and CDR2 is YYREEE (reference sequence). The CDR3, as DNA: TGTGCCAGCAGCTTGGCTAGCGGGGTGAACAATGAGCAGTTCTTC. Its protein product is CASSLASGVNNEQFF.

The table lists this clonotype with a few counts. The J gene is TRBJ2-2, the V gene TRBV7-2; no clear D gene. The V gene's germline CDR1 is SGHTA and CDR2 FQGNSA. Trimming took off 8 bases at V and 2 bases at J, with 15 bases between the two ends. The CDR3 has 15 amino acids. The CDR3 DNA is TGTGCCAGCCACCCTCCGGGCCTAAACACCGGGGAGCTGTTTTTT. This sequence encodes CASHPPGLNTGELFF.

There are a few counts of this clonotype. The chain is built from TRBV20-1 and TRBJ1-1, with a possible D match to TRBD1 (5 bases). The V end lost 6 bases, the J end lost 3 bases, and 17 bases lay between the germline ends. The CDR3 is 14 residues long. Germline V CDR1 and CDR2: DFQATT, SNEGSKA (reference sequence). The chain's CDR3 is CSAAGLGGDTEAFF. In nucleotides, the CDR3 is TGCAGTGCCGCCGGCCTGGGAGGGGACACTGAAGCTTTCTTT.

This clonotype has only a few counts. The rearrangement links TRBV5-1 to TRBJ1-1; 9 bases line up with TRBD1. Germline V gene sequence: CDR1 SGHRS, CDR2 YFSETQ. The CDR3 has 14 residues. V was clipped by 2 bases and J by 7 bases; unmatched bases: 6. CDR3 coding DNA: TGCGCCAGCAGCTTATGGGGACAGGGCAATGAAGCTTTCTTT. Its protein product is CASSLWGQGNEAFF.

The V call is TRBV7-9, the J call TRBJ2-3; 8 nucleotides match TRBD2. From germline, CDR1 is SEHNR and CDR2 FQNEAQ (reference sequence). The length of the CDR3 is 15 residues. The V and J ends lost 4 bases and 4 bases, in that order; junction bases with no gene match: 7. This CDR3 reads CASSYPPGLADTQYF. As DNA, the CDR3 is TGTGCCAGCAGCTACCCACCGGGACTAGCAGATACGCAGTATTTT.

Only a few counts were recorded for this clonotype. The rearrangement joins TRBV28 to TRBJ1-6, with D uncertain. Germline values: CDR1 MDHEN, CDR2 SYDVKM. The CDR3 runs 15 residues. Trimming stripped 6 bases from V and 2 bases from J, with 11 bases between. For the CDR3, the DNA is TGTGCCAGCAGCGGAGGCCGGGCCTATAATTCACCCCTCCACTTT. Translation: CASSGGRAYNSPLHF.

This clonotype has just a few counts. This sequence joins TRBV11-2 and TRBJ2-7; D may be TRBD1 (6 bases). Germline CDR1 is SGHAT and CDR2 is FQNNGV. The CDR3 runs to 15 residues. V lost 3 bases and J 2 bases, leaving 14 bases between the germline ends. The CDR3 sequence is CASSFPGQRAYEQYF. The CDR3 DNA follows: TGTGCCAGCAGCTTTCCGGGACAAAGGGCCTACGAGCAGTACTTC. Full variable domain (missing parts from reference TRBV11-2 and TRBJ2-7): EAGVAQSPRYKIIEKRQSVAFWCNPISGHATLYWYQQILGQGPKLLIQFQNNGVVDDSQLPKDRFSAERLKGVDSTLKIQPAKLEDSAVYLCASSFPGQRAYEQYFGPGTRLTVT.

The CDR3: CASSLGLYQETQYF. The CDR3 coding sequence is TGTGCCAGCAGCTTAGGGCTATACCAAGAGACCCAGTACTTC. The chain uses TRBV11-2 and TRBJ2-5, with D unclear. Trimming left V 1 base short and J 0 bases short, with 6 bases between. CDR1 is SGHAT, CDR2 FQNNGV, per germline. This CDR3 has 14 amino acids.

This clonotype was observed a few times. V is TRBV11-2 and J is TRBJ2-1; D gene ambiguous. The V gene lost 0 bases and the J gene lost 10 bases, with 10 bases spanning the gap. The V gene's germline CDR1 is SGHAT and CDR2 FQNNGV. The CDR3 runs 13 residues. The CDR3 region is CASSLELGFEQFF. CDR3 bases: TGTGCCAGCAGCTTAGAATTAGGGTTCGAGCAGTTCTTC.

This clonotype was seen more than once but under ten times. The chain's CDR3 is CASSFLPHTYEQYF. Here the CDR3 DNA reads TGTGCCAGCAGTTTTTTACCGCACACCTACGAGCAGTACTTC. The chain employs TRBV12-3 or TRBV12-4 and TRBJ2-7, with no clear D. The CDR3 has 14 amino acids. Trimming shortened V by 3 bases and J by 2 bases, and 11 bases separated the two germline ends.

Ten or more counts support this clonotype. The rearrangement links TRBV10-3 to TRBJ2-3; maybe TRBD1 (6 bases). Germline loops: CDR1 ENHRY, CDR2 SYGVKD. Trimming cost V 4 bases and J 0 bases, with 23 bases left between them. The CDR3 extends over 19 amino acids. The CDR3 sequence is CAISGGRDTTHPSTDTQYF. For the CDR3, the DNA is TGTGCCATCAGTGGGGGACGGGACACCACGCACCCTAGCACAGATACGCAGTATTTT.

The chain joins TRBV7-8 to TRBJ2-7; maybe TRBD2 (6 bases). Germline V gene lookup returns CDR1 SGHVS and CDR2 FQNEAQ. V was pared by 1 base and J by 0 bases, with 10 bases between. The CDR3 spans 15 residues. CDR3 loop: CASSLEAGRSYEQYF. DNA of the CDR3: TGTGCCAGCAGCTTAGAGGCGGGACGCTCCTACGAGCAGTACTTC. Full variable domain (remainder filled in from reference TRBV7-8 and TRBJ2-7): GAGVSQSPRYKVAKRGQDVALRCDPISGHVSLFWYQQALGQGPEFLTYFQNEAQLDKSGLPSDRFFAERPEGSVSTLKIQRTQQEDSAVYLCASSLEAGRSYEQYFGPGTRLTVT.

This chain joins TRBV29-1 and TRBJ2-3; 9 bases are a match to TRBD2. Germline V lookup: CDR1 SQVTM, CDR2 ANQGSEA. The CDR3 extends over 13 amino acids. V trimming: 6 bases; J trimming: 4 bases; junction bases outside the gene matches: 5. Written as DNA, the CDR3 is TGCAGCGTGAGCGGGGGGAGGGCAGATACGCAGTATTTT. Residues: CSVSGGRADTQYF.

The sample holds many counts of this clonotype. This chain links TRBV7-2 with TRBJ2-3; TRBD2 matches at 7 bases. J lost 2 bases, V lost 8 bases, and 10 bases had no gene match. Germline V CDR1 and CDR2: SGHTA, FQGNSA. CDR3 size: 15 residues. The CDR3 region is CASSRGGPHTDTQYF. In nucleotides, the CDR3 is TGTGCCAGCTCACGGGGAGGGCCCCACACAGATACGCAGTATTTT.

This clonotype showed up just a few times. This chain uses TRBV5-1 with TRBJ2-5; D might be TRBD1 (6 bases). The CDR3 has 14 residues. Germline V gene sequence: CDR1 SGHRS, CDR2 YFSETQ. V shed 4 bases and J shed 2 bases, with 12 bases lying between them. The CDR3 here is CASSTSDRQETQYF. The CDR3 bases are TGCGCCAGCAGCACCTCGGACAGACAAGAGACCCAGTACTTC. The full variable domain, with the rest looked up from reference TRBV5-1 and TRBJ2-5, is KAGVTQTPRYLIKTRGQQVTLSCSPISGHRSVSWYQQTPGQGLQFLFEYFSETQRNKGNFPGRFSGRQFSNSRSEMNVSTLELGDSALYLCASSTSDRQETQYFGPGTRLLVL.

The rearrangement links TRBV20-1 to TRBJ2-5; no definite D call. CDR1 and CDR2 from the germline V gene are DFQATT and SNEGSKA (reference sequence). The CDR3 sequence is 14 residues long. V was clipped by 6 bases and J by 2 bases, with 16 bases between them. The CDR3 sequence: CSAAPDGEQETQYF. In DNA, the CDR3 is TGCAGTGCCGCCCCCGACGGTGAGCAAGAGACCCAGTACTTC.

The rearrangement uses TRBV4-1 and TRBJ2-1; 9 nucleotides match TRBD2. The germline CDR1 and CDR2 sequences are MGHRA and YSYEKL. The CDR3 is made up of 20 amino acids. J gave up 0 bases and V 4 bases, and 16 bases lay outside the gene matches. The CDR3 bases are TGCGCCAGCAGCCGCCCAAGCGGAGCGGGGGGCTTATACTCCTACAATGAGCAGTTCTTC. Amino acid sequence: CASSRPSGAGGLYSYNEQFF.

This chain connects TRBV13 to TRBJ1-1; unclear D gene. This CDR3 is 13 amino acids long. The ends were cut back, 8 bases at V and 1 base at J, with 11 bases in the middle. Germline CDR1 is PRHDT and CDR2 is FYEKMQ (reference sequence). CDR3 in amino acids: CASAISRNTEAFF. CDR3 DNA sequence: TGTGCCAGCGCCATCTCGAGGAACACTGAAGCTTTCTTT.

This clonotype was observed a handful of times. The V gene is TRBV7-2, the J gene TRBJ2-4, with TRBD2 identical over 10 bases. The germline CDR1 and CDR2 sequences are SGHTA and FQGNSA. The ends lost 0 bases at V and 9 bases at J; junction bases unmatched: 8. The CDR3 consists of 16 residues. The CDR3 region has the DNA TGTGCCAGCAGCTTAGCGGGCAGCGGGGGGGCGACCATTCAGTACTTC. It is translated as CASSLAGSGGATIQYF.